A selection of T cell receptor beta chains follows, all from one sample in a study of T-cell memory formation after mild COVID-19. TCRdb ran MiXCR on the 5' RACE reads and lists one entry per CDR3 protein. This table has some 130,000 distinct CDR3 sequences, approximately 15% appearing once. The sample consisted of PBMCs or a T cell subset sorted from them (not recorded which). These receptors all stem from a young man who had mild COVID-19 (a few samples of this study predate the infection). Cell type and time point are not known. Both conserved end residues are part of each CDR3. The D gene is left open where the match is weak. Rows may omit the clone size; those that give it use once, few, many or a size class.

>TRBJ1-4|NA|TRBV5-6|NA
TGTGCCAGCAGCTTGGTACTCGGGACTAATGAAAAACTGTTTTTT
CASSLVLGTNEKLFF
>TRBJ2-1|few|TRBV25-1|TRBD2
TGTGCCAGCAGTCTAGCGGGGGGGCCATCAGAGCAGTTCTTC
CASSLAGGPSEQFF
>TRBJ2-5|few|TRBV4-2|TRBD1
TGTGCCAGCAGCCAATATTGGGACAGCCAAGAGACCCAGTACTTC
CASSQYWDSQETQYF
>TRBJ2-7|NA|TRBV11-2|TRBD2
TGTGCCAGCAGCTCGTTAGCGGGGTCCTCCTACGAGCAGTACTTC
CASSSLAGSSYEQYF
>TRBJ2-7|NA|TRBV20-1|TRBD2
TGCAGTGCGACTAGACTAGCGGGGGGGCCGGGCGAGCAGTACTTC
CSATRLAGGPGEQYF
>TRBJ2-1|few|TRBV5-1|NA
TGCGCCAGCAGCTTTAGGACAAACATGTACAATGAGCAGTTCTTC
CASSFRTNMYNEQFF
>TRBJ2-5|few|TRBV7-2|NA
TGTGCCAGCAGCATAGACTGGACGGAGACCCAGTACTTC
CASSIDWTETQYF
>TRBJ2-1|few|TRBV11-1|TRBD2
TGTGCCAGCAGCTATCTAGCGGGGAGGTATAGAAATGAGCAGTTCTTC
CASSYLAGRYRNEQFF
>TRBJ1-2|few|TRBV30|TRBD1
TGTGCCTGGAGTGCCCGACAGGGGTCGGGGGGCTACACCTTC
CAWSARQGSGGYTF
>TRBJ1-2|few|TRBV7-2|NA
TGTGCCAGCAGCTTAAACACGAACTATGGCTACACCTTC
CASSLNTNYGYTF
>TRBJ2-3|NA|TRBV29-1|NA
TGCAGCGAGGGACGGAGAGGCGATACGCAGTATTTT
CSEGRRGDTQYF
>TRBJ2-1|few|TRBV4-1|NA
TGCGCCAGCAGTCCGGCCGGTTTGCGCTCCTACAATGAGCAGTTCTTC
CASSPAGLRSYNEQFF
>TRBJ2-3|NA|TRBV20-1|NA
TGCAGTTCGCCGGGTCGCACAGATACGCAGTATTTT
CSSPGRTDTQYF
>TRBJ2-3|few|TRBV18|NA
TGTGCCAGCTCACCGATCGGAGCCCTTTCAGATACGCAGTATTTT
CASSPIGALSDTQYF
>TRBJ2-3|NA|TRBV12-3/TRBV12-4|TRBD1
TGTGCCGTTGGACAGGGGGTAGAAGATACGCAGTATTTT
CAVGQGVEDTQYF
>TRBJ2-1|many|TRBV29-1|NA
TGCAGCGTTGAAGCAGACTTAGCATATGAGCAGTTCTTC
CSVEADLAYEQFF
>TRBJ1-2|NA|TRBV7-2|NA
TGTGCCAGCAGCTTAGCAGGGACTGGCTACACCTTC
CASSLAGTGYTF
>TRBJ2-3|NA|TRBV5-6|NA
TGTGCCAGCAGCTTGCGCGGGATGCTAGCCACAGATACGCAGTATTTT
CASSLRGMLATDTQYF
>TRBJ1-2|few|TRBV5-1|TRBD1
TGCGCCAGCAGCTCAGGACAGGGCAGCGATGGCTACACCTTC
CASSSGQGSDGYTF
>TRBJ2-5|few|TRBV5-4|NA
TGTGCCAGCAGGTCGTGGTCACAAGAGACCCAGTACTTC
CASRSWSQETQYF
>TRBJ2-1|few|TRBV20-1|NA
TGCAGTGCCTCCGCGGACCCCTACAATGAGCAGTTCTTC
CSASADPYNEQFF
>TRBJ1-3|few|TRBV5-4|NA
TGTGCCAGCAGCTTGGACCGCCCAGACTCTGGAAACACCATATATTTT
CASSLDRPDSGNTIYF
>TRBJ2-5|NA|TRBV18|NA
TGTGCCAGCTCACCGTCCCACCGAAAAGAGACCCAGTACTTC
CASSPSHRKETQYF
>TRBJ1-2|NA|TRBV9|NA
TGTGCCAGCAGCCCTCTTGTGACCTATGGCTACACCTTC
CASSPLVTYGYTF
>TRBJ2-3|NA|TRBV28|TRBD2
TGTGCCAGCAGGGGGACTATAGATACGCAGTATTTT
CASRGTIDTQYF
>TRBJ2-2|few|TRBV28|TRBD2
TGTGCCAGCGGGACGACTAGCGGGGCGGACACCGGGGAGCTGTTTTTT
CASGTTSGADTGELFF
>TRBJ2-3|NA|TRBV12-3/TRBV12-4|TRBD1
TGTGCCAGCAGTACCCGACAGGGTTTGGGCACAGATACGCAGTATTTT
CASSTRQGLGTDTQYF
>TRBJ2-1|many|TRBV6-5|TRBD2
TGTGCCAGCAGTCCAAGTATCCTAGCGGGGGAGTTCAACAATGAGCAGTTCTTC
CASSPSILAGEFNNEQFF
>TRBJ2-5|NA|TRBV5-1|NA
TGCGCCACCTCGGACGGAAACCAAGAGACCCAGTACTTC
CATSDGNQETQYF
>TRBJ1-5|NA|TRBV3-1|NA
TGTGCCAGCAGCCAAGGTGGGGGAAACAATCAGCCCCAGCATTTT
CASSQGGGNNQPQHF
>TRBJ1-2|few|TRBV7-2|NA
TGTGCCAGCAGCTCAAGGGTGGGGGGAGGCTACACCTTC
CASSSRVGGGYTF
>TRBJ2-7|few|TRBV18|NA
TGTGCCAGCTCACCAGACACCTCCTACGAGCAGTACTTC
CASSPDTSYEQYF
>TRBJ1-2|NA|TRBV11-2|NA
TGTGCCAGCAGCTTAGGCCCTTCCTATGGCTACACCTTC
CASSLGPSYGYTF
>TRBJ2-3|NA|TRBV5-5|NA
TGTGCCAGCAGCTTGTTATTGGTGGATACGCAGTATTTT
CASSLLLVDTQYF
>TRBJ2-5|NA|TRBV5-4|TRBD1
TGTGCCAGCAGCTTGAGGACAGGGGAGACCCAGTACTTC
CASSLRTGETQYF
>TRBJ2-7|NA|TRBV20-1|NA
TGCAGTGCCCTGACCGGGGGTAGTATGTACGAGCAGTACTTC
CSALTGGSMYEQYF
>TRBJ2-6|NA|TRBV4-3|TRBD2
TGCGCCAGCAGCCAAGCTAATACGGGGGGATGGGGCTCTGGGGCCAACGTCCTGACTTTC
CASSQANTGGWGSGANVLTF
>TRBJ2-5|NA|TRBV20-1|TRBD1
TGCAGTGCTAGAAAAGGGACAGAGCGTTCCCAGTACTTC
CSARKGTERSQYF
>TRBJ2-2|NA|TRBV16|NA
TGTGCCAGCAGCCGACTAAACACCGGGGAGCTGTTTTTT
CASSRLNTGELFF
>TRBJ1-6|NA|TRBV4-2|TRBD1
TGTGCCAGCAGCCAGCCCCAGGGGGCGTATAATTCACCCCTCCACTTT
CASSQPQGAYNSPLHF
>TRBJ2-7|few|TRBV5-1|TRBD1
TGCGCCAGCAGCTCCCGGGACAGGGGCGAGCAGTACTTC
CASSSRDRGEQYF
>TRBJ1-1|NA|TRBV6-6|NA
TGTGCCAGCAGTTACTCGATTTCGCAGATTGGCACTGAAGCTTTCTTT
CASSYSISQIGTEAFF
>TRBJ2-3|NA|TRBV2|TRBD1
TGTGCCAGCAGGACCGGGACAGGCAGAGGGGATACGCAGTATTTT
CASRTGTGRGDTQYF
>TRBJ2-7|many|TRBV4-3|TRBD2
TGCGCCAGCAGCCCCTCGCTTGCTAGCGGGGCCTACGAGCAGTACTTC
CASSPSLASGAYEQYF
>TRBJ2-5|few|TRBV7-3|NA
TGTGCCAGCAGCTTAAGGTTGCAAGAGACCCAGTACTTC
CASSLRLQETQYF
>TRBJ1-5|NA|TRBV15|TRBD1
TGTGCCACCAGCACCAGGGGGGATCAGCCCCAGCATTTT
CATSTRGDQPQHF
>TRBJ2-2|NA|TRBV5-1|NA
TGCGCCAGCAGCCAACTAGCGAACACCGGGGAGCTGTTTTTT
CASSQLANTGELFF
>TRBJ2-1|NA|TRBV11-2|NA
TGTGCCAGCAGCTCCGAGGCGGGGTATAACAATGAGCAGTTCTTC
CASSSEAGYNNEQFF
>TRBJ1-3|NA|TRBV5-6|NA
TGTGCCAGCAGCTTGAACAGTCTGAGGGGAAACACCATATATTTT
CASSLNSLRGNTIYF
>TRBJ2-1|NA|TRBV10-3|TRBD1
TGTGCCATCAGTGATGCGACAGGGGGGAACTACAATGAGCAGTTCTTC
CAISDATGGNYNEQFF
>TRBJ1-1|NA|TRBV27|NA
TGTGCCAGCAGTTTCACGGGGGGCACTGAAGCTTTCTTT
CASSFTGGTEAFF
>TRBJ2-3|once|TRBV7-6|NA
TGTGCCAGCCGCGCGGGTGGGACGCAGTATTTT
CASRAGGTQYF
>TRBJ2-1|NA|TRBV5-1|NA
TGCGCCAGCAGCCGGATCCGTGGCGAGCAGTTCTTC
CASSRIRGEQFF
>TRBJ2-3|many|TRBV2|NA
TGTGCCAGCAGTGGTCTAGTTACCACAGATACGCAGTATTTT
CASSGLVTTDTQYF
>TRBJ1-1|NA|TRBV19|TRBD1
TGTGCCAGTAGAGGGGGGACAGGGGGGCCGAACACTGAAGCTTTCTTT
CASRGGTGGPNTEAFF
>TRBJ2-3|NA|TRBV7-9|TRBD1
TGTGCCAGCAGCTCCATCTTAGGGGGCCAGGATACGCAGTATTTT
CASSSILGGQDTQYF
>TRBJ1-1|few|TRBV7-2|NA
TGTGCCAGCAGCCCAGTGGGGGGGCCGAACACTGAAGCTTTCTTT
CASSPVGGPNTEAFF